This T cell receptor beta chain derives from a study of cytomegalovirus exposure and HLA in healthy donors. The CDR3 consists of 17 residues. The germline V gene has CDR1 LGHNA and CDR2 YNFKEQ. V lost 5 bases, J lost 0 bases, and 11 bases stayed unmatched. The study's findings and limits: TRBV6-2, TRBV6-3 and other indistinguishable V segments were excluded. The study reported that TCR beta sequences accurately predicted HLA-A and HLA-B alleles in most subjects.

Note on this clone: Its antigen is as yet unknown.

Amplification used 60 Vbeta primers and 13 Jbeta primers. Data came from immunoSEQ multiplex PCR; TCRdb stores just in-frame clones and leaves some out. The sample has about 98,000 clones; about four fifths are singletons. The chain has TRBV4-2 and TRBJ2-5; 8 bases are shared with TRBD2. The sample taken for sequencing was PBMCs. The sequence derives from a human donor in good health. The CDR3 bases are TGTGCCAGCAGCTATCGGGCGGGCGGGGGGTACCAAGAGACCCAGTACTTC. This translates into CASSYRAGGGYQETQYF.